This entry describes one T cell receptor (beta chain). The ends lost 2 bases at V and 2 bases at J; junction bases unmatched: 2. The CDR3 covers 16 residues. CDR1 MGHRA and CDR2 YSYEKL come from the germline V gene. Only in-frame clones appear in the TCRdb table, and some are missing; sequencing was by immunoSEQ multiplex PCR. The sample lists 640,000 or so clones, about 87% occurring once. The record originates from a study of shared T cell receptors in the human thymus. These data were also filed under a second study, of human thymus T cells. As that study records: All donors were healthy Finnish infants who were undergoing corrective surgery to treat congenital heart defects. Corrective cardiac surgery supplied the resected thymus tissue. Repertoires from thymus and blood appeared to show biased V and J gene usage.

The chain links TRBV4-1 to TRBJ1-6; the match to TRBD1 covers 8 bases. The sample was thymocytes. The origin of this receptor is a boy in the first two years of life with a congenital heart defect. CDR3: CASSQTGGTYNSPLHF. CDR3 nucleotide sequence: TGCGCCAGCAGCCAAACAGGGGGAACCTATAATTCACCCCTCCACTTT.